The rows below give T cell receptor beta chains drawn from one sample of a study of cytomegalovirus exposure and HLA in healthy donors. The data were produced by immunoSEQ multiplex PCR, yet TCRdb's version contains in-frame clones alone and is incomplete. The repertoire holds some 110,000 clones, with over 60% as singletons. The sample was PBMCs. These receptors all stem from a woman aged 18-30 years in good health and CMV-seropositive. The CDR3 runs from the conserved cysteine through the conserved F or W. The order of the fields is D gene, V gene, clone size, J gene, CDR3 protein, CDR3 DNA. The D gene is left open where the match is weak. Some rows mark clone size as missing; the rest say once, few, many or name a class of expanded clone.

-	TRBV28	-	TRBJ1-6	CASSRTRTGNSPLHF	TGTGCCAGCAGCCGAACCCGGACGGGGAATTCACCCCTCCACTTT
-	TRBV28	-	TRBJ1-6	CASSQLNSPLHF	TGTGCCAGCAGTCAACTAAATTCACCCCTCCACTTT
-	TRBV7-4	-	TRBJ2-7	CASSSRSYEQYF	TGTGCCAGCAGCTCCCGCTCCTACGAGCAGTACTTC
TRBD2	TRBV28	-	TRBJ2-1	CASSFERETEQFF	TGTGCCAGCAGTTTTGAGCGGGAGACTGAGCAGTTCTTC
-	TRBV5-1	once	TRBJ2-1	CASSLEAGSSYNEQFF	TGCGCCAGCAGCTTGGAGGCGGGTAGCTCCTACAATGAGCAGTTCTTC
-	TRBV6-1	few	TRBJ1-1	CASSSHTEAFF	TGTGCCAGCAGTAGCCACACTGAAGCTTTCTTT
TRBD1	TRBV19	-	TRBJ1-1	CASSTDRWVAEAFF	TGTGCCAGTAGTACGGACAGGTGGGTAGCTGAAGCTTTCTTT
TRBD2	TRBV7-8	few	TRBJ2-2	CASSLVAGGNTGELFF	TGTGCCAGCAGCTTAGTGGCGGGAGGTAACACCGGGGAGCTGTTTTTT
-	TRBV5-1	few	TRBJ1-2	CASNPDPRGLRGYTF	TGCGCCAGCAACCCCGACCCGCGGGGCCTCCGGGGCTACACCTTC
-	TRBV7-9	-	TRBJ2-7	CASSLAARPSSYEQYF	TGTGCCAGCAGCTTAGCGGCCCGACCTAGCTCCTACGAGCAGTACTTC
-	TRBV19	-	TRBJ1-5	CASSRNSQGINQPQHF	TGTGCCAGTAGTAGGAACTCACAGGGAATCAATCAGCCCCAGCATTTT
-	TRBV6-5	once	TRBJ2-1	CASSYERGEQFF	TGTGCCAGCAGTTACGAGCGAGGAGAGCAGTTCTTC
TRBD1	TRBV27	-	TRBJ1-2	CASSPGQGHNYGYTF	TGTGCCAGCAGTCCGGGACAGGGGCATAACTATGGCTACACCTTC
-	TRBV5-1	-	TRBJ2-3	CASSILGGEADTQYF	TGCGCCAGCAGCATTCTAGGTGGTGAGGCAGATACGCAGTATTTT
-	TRBV28	-	TRBJ1-5	CASSSGQGLFQPQHF	TGTGCCAGCAGTTCAGGCCAGGGTTTGTTTCAGCCCCAGCATTTT
TRBD1	TRBV7-2	-	TRBJ1-1	CASSLARTGTTEAFF	TGTGCCAGCAGCTTAGCGCGGACAGGGACCACTGAAGCTTTCTTT
-	TRBV7-2	-	TRBJ2-7	CASSWDTYEQYF	TGTGCCAGCAGCTGGGACACCTACGAGCAGTACTTC
-	TRBV11-3	-	TRBJ2-5	CASRSAETQYF	TGTGCCAGCAGATCTGCGGAGACCCAGTACTTC
-	TRBV2	few	TRBJ2-2	CASRWAGPMTGELFF	TGTGCCAGCAGGTGGGCAGGCCCGATGACCGGGGAGCTGTTTTTT
-	TRBV15	few	TRBJ1-4	CATSSTGSTSEKLFF	TGTGCCACCAGCAGCACAGGGTCAACTAGTGAAAAACTGTTTTTT
TRBD1	TRBV6-1	-	TRBJ2-5	CASRAGTGGWETQYF	TGTGCCAGCAGGGCCGGGACAGGGGGATGGGAGACCCAGTACTTC
-	TRBV19	few	TRBJ2-2	CASSIVGDTGELFF	TGTGCCAGTAGTATAGTAGGGGATACCGGGGAGCTGTTTTTT
-	TRBV27	-	TRBJ1-1	CASSPTGMNTEAFF	TGTGCCAGCAGTCCTACAGGTATGAACACTGAAGCTTTCTTT
-	TRBV6-6	-	TRBJ1-2	CASSYGLFDGYTF	TGTGCCAGCAGTTACGGGCTGTTCGATGGCTACACCTTC
TRBD1	TRBV6-5	-	TRBJ1-1	CASSYHTGDTEAFF	TGTGCCAGCAGTTACCATACAGGGGACACTGAAGCTTTCTTT
TRBD2	TRBV5-5	large	TRBJ2-7	CASQEADREGNEQYF	TGTGCCAGCCAAGAAGCCGATAGGGAGGGTAACGAGCAGTACTTC
TRBD2	TRBV6-1	-	TRBJ2-1	CASSDQGGGNEQFF	TGTGCCAGCAGTGACCAGGGCGGGGGCAATGAGCAGTTCTTC
-	TRBV30	few	TRBJ1-2	CAWSADRTPNYGYTF	TGTGCCTGGAGCGCCGACAGGACCCCTAACTATGGCTACACCTTC
-	TRBV25-1	-	TRBJ2-7	CASSETGLSISSYEQYF	TGTGCCAGCAGTGAGACGGGACTTTCAATTAGCTCCTACGAGCAGTACTTC
-	TRBV13	-	TRBJ1-1	CASSLGRGREAFF	TGTGCCAGCAGCTTAGGCCGAGGGAGGGAAGCTTTCTTT
TRBD2	TRBV11-3	-	TRBJ2-7	CASSSTSGAPYEQYF	TGTGCCAGCAGCTCCACTAGCGGGGCCCCCTACGAGCAGTACTTC
TRBD1	TRBV28	-	TRBJ1-2	CASRPGTGGLYGYTF	TGTGCCAGCAGACCCGGGACAGGGGGTCTCTATGGCTACACCTTC
-	TRBV11-3	-	TRBJ2-1	CASSTAFGGQRSYNEQFF	TGTGCCAGCAGTACAGCTTTCGGGGGGCAAAGGTCCTACAATGAGCAGTTCTTC
-	TRBV7-9	-	TRBJ1-1	CASSSGLLNTEAFF	TGTGCCAGCAGCTCGGGACTTCTGAACACTGAAGCTTTCTTT
-	TRBV5-1	-	TRBJ2-1	CASSFAGTYNEQFF	TGCGCCAGCAGCTTTGCAGGGACCTACAATGAGCAGTTCTTC
TRBD2	TRBV5-1	-	TRBJ2-2	CASRRRLAGVSITGELFF	TGCGCCAGCAGGCGGAGACTAGCGGGTGTTTCAATAACCGGGGAGCTGTTTTTT
TRBD1	TRBV19	once	TRBJ1-3	CASTSQGNTIYF	TGTGCCAGTACCTCACAGGGGAACACCATATATTTT
-	TRBV2	-	TRBJ1-1	CASSPLNTEAFF	TGTGCCAGCAGTCCCTTGAACACTGAAGCTTTCTTT
-	TRBV2	-	TRBJ2-7	CASRASNEQYF	TGTGCCAGCAGGGCTAGCAACGAGCAGTACTTC
TRBD1	TRBV6-1	-	TRBJ1-1	CASSAGTGSGTEAFF	TGTGCCAGCAGTGCGGGGACAGGGTCTGGTACTGAAGCTTTCTTT